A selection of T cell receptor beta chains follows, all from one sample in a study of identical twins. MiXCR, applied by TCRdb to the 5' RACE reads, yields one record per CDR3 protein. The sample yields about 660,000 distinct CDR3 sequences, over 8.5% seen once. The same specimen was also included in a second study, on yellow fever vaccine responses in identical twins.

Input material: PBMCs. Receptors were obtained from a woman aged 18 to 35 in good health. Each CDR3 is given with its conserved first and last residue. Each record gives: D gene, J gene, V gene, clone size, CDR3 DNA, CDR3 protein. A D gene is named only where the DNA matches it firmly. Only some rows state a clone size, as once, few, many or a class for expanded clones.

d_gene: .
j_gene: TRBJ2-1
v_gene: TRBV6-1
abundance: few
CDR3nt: TGTGCCAGCACCCTAGGGGGGGGTTACAATGAGCAGTTCTTC
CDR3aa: CASTLGGGYNEQFF

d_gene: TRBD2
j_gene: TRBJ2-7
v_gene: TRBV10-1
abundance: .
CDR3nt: TGCGCCAGCAGTTCTTCCGGGACTAGCGACTACGAGCAGTACTTC
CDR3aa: CASSSSGTSDYEQYF

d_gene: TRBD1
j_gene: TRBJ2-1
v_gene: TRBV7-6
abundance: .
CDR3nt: TGTGCCAGCAGCGCGGACAGGGGGAGTGAGCAATTCTTC
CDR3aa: CASSADRGSEQFF

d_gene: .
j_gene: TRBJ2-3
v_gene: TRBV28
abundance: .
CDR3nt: TGTGCCAGCACTTCACGAGATACGCAGTATTTT
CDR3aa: CASTSRDTQYF

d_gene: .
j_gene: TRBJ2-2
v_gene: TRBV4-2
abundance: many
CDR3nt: TGTGCCAGCAACTCAAGATCAGGCGGGGAGCTGTTTTTT
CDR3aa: CASNSRSGGELFF

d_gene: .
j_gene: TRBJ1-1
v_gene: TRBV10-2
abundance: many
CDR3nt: TGCGCCAGCAGTGGTAATTTCATGAACACTGAAGCTTTCTTT
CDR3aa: CASSGNFMNTEAFF

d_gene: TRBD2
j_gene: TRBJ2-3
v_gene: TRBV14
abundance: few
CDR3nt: TGTGCCAGCAGTGCCCTCAGCGGGAGGGGGTCAGATACGCAGTATTTT
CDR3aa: CASSALSGRGSDTQYF

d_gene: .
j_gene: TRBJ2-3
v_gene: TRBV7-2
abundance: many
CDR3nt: TGTGCCAGCAGCTTACTTGTGGGCGAGCGCACAGATACGCAGTATTTT
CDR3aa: CASSLLVGERTDTQYF

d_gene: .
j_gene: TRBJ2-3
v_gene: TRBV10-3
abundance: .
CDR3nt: TGTGCCATCAGTGGAGTACAGGGAAGCACAGATACGCAGTATTTT
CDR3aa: CAISGVQGSTDTQYF

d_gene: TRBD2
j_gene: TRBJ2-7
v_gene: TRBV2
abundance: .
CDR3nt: TGTGCCAGCAGTTCTGGACTAGCGGGGGCCGGAAGCTCCTACGAGCAGTACTTC
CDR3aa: CASSSGLAGAGSSYEQYF

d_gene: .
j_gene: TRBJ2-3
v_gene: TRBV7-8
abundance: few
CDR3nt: TGTGCCAGCAGCTTGCTTTTGTCGCTTCGCACAGATACGCAGTATTTT
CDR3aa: CASSLLLSLRTDTQYF

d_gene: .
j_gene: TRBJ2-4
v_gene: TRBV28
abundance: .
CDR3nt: TGTGCCAGCAGTTTATACGAGAGAAAAAACATTCAGTACTTC
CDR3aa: CASSLYERKNIQYF

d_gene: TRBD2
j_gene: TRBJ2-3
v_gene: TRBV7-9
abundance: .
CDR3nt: TGTGCCAGCAGCTCCGGGACTAGCGTCCCAGATACGCAGTATTTT
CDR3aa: CASSSGTSVPDTQYF

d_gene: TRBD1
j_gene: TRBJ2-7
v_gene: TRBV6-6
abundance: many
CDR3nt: TGTGCCAGCATCAGGGACAGGGGTCGCGAGCAGTACTTC
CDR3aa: CASIRDRGREQYF

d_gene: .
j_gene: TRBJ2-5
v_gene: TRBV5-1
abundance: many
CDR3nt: TGCGCCAGCAGCTTGGGCAGGGGTGGAGAGACCCAGTACTTC
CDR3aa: CASSLGRGGETQYF

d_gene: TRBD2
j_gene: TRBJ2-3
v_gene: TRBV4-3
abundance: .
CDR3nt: TGCGCCAGCAACCAAGGCCCTAGCGGGAGTGTAGATACGCAGTATTTT
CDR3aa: CASNQGPSGSVDTQYF

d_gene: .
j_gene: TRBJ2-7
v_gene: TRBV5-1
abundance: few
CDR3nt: TGCGCCAGCGGGGGGTCCAGTCTCTACGAGCAGTACTTC
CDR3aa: CASGGSSLYEQYF

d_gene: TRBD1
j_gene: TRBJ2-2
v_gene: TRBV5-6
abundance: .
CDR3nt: TGTGCCAGCAGACACGGACAGGGGGTGACCACCGGGGAGCTGTTTTTT
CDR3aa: CASRHGQGVTTGELFF

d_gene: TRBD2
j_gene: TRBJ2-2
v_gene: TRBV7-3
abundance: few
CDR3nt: TGTGCCAGCAGCCCCGCGAGCGGGGGAGTCACCGGGGAGCTGTTTTTT
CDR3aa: CASSPASGGVTGELFF

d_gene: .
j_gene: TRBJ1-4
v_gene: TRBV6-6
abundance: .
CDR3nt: TGTGCCAGCAGGAGCAGGGAAGGTGAAAAACTGTTTTTT
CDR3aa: CASRSREGEKLFF

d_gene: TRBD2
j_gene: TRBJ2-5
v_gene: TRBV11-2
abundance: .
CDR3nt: TGTGCCAGCAGCTTAGGCGTGACTAGCGGACAAGAGACCCAGTACTTC
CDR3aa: CASSLGVTSGQETQYF

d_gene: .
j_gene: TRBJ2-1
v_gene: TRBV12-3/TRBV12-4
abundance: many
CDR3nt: TGTGCCAGCAGTTTAAGGTCGGGGCGGCTCTACAATGAGCAGTTCTTC
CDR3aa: CASSLRSGRLYNEQFF

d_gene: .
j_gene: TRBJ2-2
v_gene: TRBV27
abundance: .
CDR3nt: TGTGCCAGCAGTATGGCCGGCAGGACCGGGGAGCTGTTTTTT
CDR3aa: CASSMAGRTGELFF

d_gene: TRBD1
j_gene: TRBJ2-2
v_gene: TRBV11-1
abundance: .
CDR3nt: TGTGCCAGCAGCGAGGGACAGGGTGACACCGGGGAGCTGTTTTTT
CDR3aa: CASSEGQGDTGELFF

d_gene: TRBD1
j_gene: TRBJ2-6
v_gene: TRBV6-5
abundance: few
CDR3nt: TGTGCCAGCAGTTCCTGGGACAGGGCTGGGGCCAACGTCCTGACTTTC
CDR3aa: CASSSWDRAGANVLTF

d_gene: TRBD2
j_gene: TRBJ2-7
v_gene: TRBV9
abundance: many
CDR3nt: TGTGCCAGCAGCGTAGACAGCGGGGCCTCCTACGAGCAGTACTTC
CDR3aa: CASSVDSGASYEQYF

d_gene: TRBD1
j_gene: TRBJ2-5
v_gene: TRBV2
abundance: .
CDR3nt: TGTGCCAGCTCGACAGGGGGGCCTCAAGAGACCCAGTACTTC
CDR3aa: CASSTGGPQETQYF

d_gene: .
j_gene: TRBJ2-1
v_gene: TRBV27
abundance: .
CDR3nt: TGTGCCAGCAGTTTGGCGGAGGTCACAACAAATGAGCAGTTCTTC
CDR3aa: CASSLAEVTTNEQFF

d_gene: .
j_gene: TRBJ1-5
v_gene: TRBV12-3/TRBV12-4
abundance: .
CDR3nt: TGTGCCAGCAGTCCGGGACTCCCTTTGGAGCCCCAGCATTTT
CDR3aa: CASSPGLPLEPQHF

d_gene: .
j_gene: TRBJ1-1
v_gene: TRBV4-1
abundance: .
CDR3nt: TGCGCCAGCAGCCAATCTAGTATAGATTTCACTGAAGCTTTCTTT
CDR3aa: CASSQSSIDFTEAFF

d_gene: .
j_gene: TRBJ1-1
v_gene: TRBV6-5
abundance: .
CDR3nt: TGTGCCAGCAGTTATCGAACAGCGGGTGAAGCTTTCTTT
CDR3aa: CASSYRTAGEAFF

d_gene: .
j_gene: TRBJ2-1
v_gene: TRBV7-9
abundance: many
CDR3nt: TGTGCCAGCAGCTTAGCAGGGGGGTATGAGCAGTTCTTC
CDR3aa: CASSLAGGYEQFF

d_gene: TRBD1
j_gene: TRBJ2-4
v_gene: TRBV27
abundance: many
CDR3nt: TGTGCCAGCAGTGAGGACAGGGGGCGCGGCAAAAACATTCAGTACTTC
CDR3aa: CASSEDRGRGKNIQYF

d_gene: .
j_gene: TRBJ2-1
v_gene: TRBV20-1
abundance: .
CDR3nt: TGCAGTGCTAGTGTCCGGGAGAAAAACAATGAGCAGTTCTTC
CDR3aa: CSASVREKNNEQFF

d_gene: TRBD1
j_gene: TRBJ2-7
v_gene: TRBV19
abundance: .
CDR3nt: TGTGCCAGTAGTATGGGGGACAGGCAGTTCGACGAGCAGTACTTC
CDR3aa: CASSMGDRQFDEQYF

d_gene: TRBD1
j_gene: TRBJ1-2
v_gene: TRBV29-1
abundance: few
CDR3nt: TGCAGCATCGACAGGGGGCTTGGCTATGGCTACACCTTC
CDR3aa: CSIDRGLGYGYTF

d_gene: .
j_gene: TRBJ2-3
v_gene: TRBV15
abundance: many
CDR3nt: TGTGCCACCAGCCCTAAAGCGAGACAGAGGACCACAGATACGCAGTATTTT
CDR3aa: CATSPKARQRTTDTQYF

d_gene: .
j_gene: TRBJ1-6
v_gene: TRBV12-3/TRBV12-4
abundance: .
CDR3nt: TGTGCCAGCAGTTTAGCGGAGCCTGGGGTCTCACCCCTCCACTTT
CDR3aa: CASSLAEPGVSPLHF

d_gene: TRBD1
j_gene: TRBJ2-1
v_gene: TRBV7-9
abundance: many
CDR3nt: TGTGCCAGCAGCCAGACAGGGTTGTTTACCAATGAGCAGTTCTTC
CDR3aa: CASSQTGLFTNEQFF

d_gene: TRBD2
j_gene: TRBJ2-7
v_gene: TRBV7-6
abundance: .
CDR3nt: TGTGCCAGCAGCAAGGCCGGGGGGAGCGACGAGCAGTACTTC
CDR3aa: CASSKAGGSDEQYF